The rows below give T cell receptor beta chains drawn from one sample of a study of T cell changes during pregnancy in multiple sclerosis. Sequenced by immunoSEQ multiplex PCR; TCRdb stores in-frame clones only, minus some. The sample contains about 22,000 clones, around 86% of which appear only once. Sequenced material: CD4+ T cells from peripheral blood mononuclear cells, taken in the second trimester of pregnancy. The receptors derive from a female donor in good health, enrolled as a control in a pregnancy study. Both conserved end residues are part of each CDR3. A D gene is named only where the DNA matches it firmly. Rows may omit the clone size; those that give it use once, few, many or a size class.

v_call: TRBV4-1
clone_size: NA
d_call: NA
j_call: TRBJ2-2
cdr3_nt: TGCGCCAGCAGCCATCTGCTAGCGTACGAGGGCACCGGGGAGCTGTTTTTT
cdr3_aa: CASSHLLAYEGTGELFF

v_call: TRBV28
clone_size: NA
d_call: TRBD2
j_call: TRBJ2-1
cdr3_nt: TGTGCCAGCGAGGGACCGGGACTAGCAAGAAATGAGCAGTTCTTC
cdr3_aa: CASEGPGLARNEQFF

v_call: TRBV10-3
clone_size: NA
d_call: TRBD1
j_call: TRBJ1-1
cdr3_nt: TGTGCCACACAAGGGACAGGGGGGTTCATGAACACTGAAGCTTTCTTT
cdr3_aa: CATQGTGGFMNTEAFF

v_call: TRBV7-9
clone_size: few
d_call: TRBD1
j_call: TRBJ1-1
cdr3_nt: TGTGCCAGCAGTCCGACAGGGGCCATGAACACTGAAGCTTTCTTT
cdr3_aa: CASSPTGAMNTEAFF

v_call: TRBV9
clone_size: NA
d_call: NA
j_call: TRBJ2-7
cdr3_nt: TGTGCCAGCAGCCCGGTGGGCAACATCTACGAGCAGTACTTC
cdr3_aa: CASSPVGNIYEQYF

v_call: TRBV4-1
clone_size: NA
d_call: NA
j_call: TRBJ2-7
cdr3_nt: TGCGCCAGCAGCCAAGCCCAGTTCTCCTCCTACGAGCAGTACTTC
cdr3_aa: CASSQAQFSSYEQYF

v_call: TRBV7-2
clone_size: once
d_call: NA
j_call: TRBJ2-1
cdr3_nt: TGTGCCAGCAGCCCCGAGCGTTCGAGCTCCTACAATGAGCAGTTCTTC
cdr3_aa: CASSPERSSSYNEQFF

v_call: TRBV2
clone_size: NA
d_call: NA
j_call: TRBJ2-5
cdr3_nt: TGTGCCAGCAGTGAACCCTCAGGGGCAAACTCTCCGGGGACCCAGTACTTC
cdr3_aa: CASSEPSGANSPGTQYF

v_call: TRBV6-1
clone_size: NA
d_call: NA
j_call: TRBJ1-6
cdr3_nt: TGTGCCAGCAGTGAAGTGGCAGTACAATCACCCCTCCACTTT
cdr3_aa: CASSEVAVQSPLHF

v_call: TRBV23-1
clone_size: NA
d_call: NA
j_call: TRBJ1-2
cdr3_nt: TGCGCCAGCAGTCAACGAGGTCGCGTCTATGGCTACACCTTC
cdr3_aa: CASSQRGRVYGYTF

v_call: TRBV27
clone_size: NA
d_call: NA
j_call: TRBJ1-2
cdr3_nt: TGTGCCAGCAGTTTACAGGGTGGAAACTATGGCTACACCTTC
cdr3_aa: CASSLQGGNYGYTF

v_call: TRBV5-6
clone_size: NA
d_call: NA
j_call: TRBJ2-7
cdr3_nt: TGTGCCAGCAGCCCCGGGTTGGCCCGACCTTCCTACGAGCAGTACTTC
cdr3_aa: CASSPGLARPSYEQYF

v_call: TRBV7-2
clone_size: NA
d_call: TRBD1
j_call: TRBJ2-5
cdr3_nt: TGTGCCAGCAGCTTAGGTCCAGGGGGAGAGACCCAGTACTTC
cdr3_aa: CASSLGPGGETQYF

v_call: TRBV7-2
clone_size: NA
d_call: TRBD1
j_call: TRBJ2-1
cdr3_nt: TGTGCCAGCAGCTCGACCCGGACAGGGATTTCCTACAATGAGCAGTTCTTC
cdr3_aa: CASSSTRTGISYNEQFF

v_call: TRBV2
clone_size: NA
d_call: NA
j_call: TRBJ1-2
cdr3_nt: TGTGCCAGCGGGGAGGATGGCTACACCTTC
cdr3_aa: CASGEDGYTF

v_call: TRBV10-3
clone_size: NA
d_call: TRBD1
j_call: TRBJ2-2
cdr3_nt: TGTGCCACGGGACCGGGACAGGGCAACACCGGGGAGCTGTTTTTT
cdr3_aa: CATGPGQGNTGELFF

v_call: TRBV5-5
clone_size: NA
d_call: TRBD1
j_call: TRBJ1-2
cdr3_nt: TGTGCCAGCAGTAGACCTGGACAGGGGGAAATGTATGGCTACACCTTC
cdr3_aa: CASSRPGQGEMYGYTF

v_call: TRBV6-4
clone_size: NA
d_call: TRBD2
j_call: TRBJ2-2
cdr3_nt: TGTGCCAGCAGCGCCGGGACTAGCGGCACCGGGGAGCTGTTTTTT
cdr3_aa: CASSAGTSGTGELFF

v_call: TRBV7-2
clone_size: NA
d_call: NA
j_call: TRBJ2-7
cdr3_nt: TGTGCCAGCAGCTTACCCGCGGTATACGAGCAGTACTTC
cdr3_aa: CASSLPAVYEQYF

v_call: TRBV19
clone_size: few
d_call: NA
j_call: TRBJ1-2
cdr3_nt: TGTGCCAGTAGTAGGCCCCAAGGCGGGGGCTACACCTTC
cdr3_aa: CASSRPQGGGYTF

v_call: TRBV6-1
clone_size: NA
d_call: NA
j_call: TRBJ1-4
cdr3_nt: TGTGCCAGCACCCGAGCAATTAATGAAAAACTGTTTTTT
cdr3_aa: CASTRAINEKLFF

v_call: TRBV5-4
clone_size: NA
d_call: NA
j_call: TRBJ2-7
cdr3_nt: TGTGCCAGCAGCTCCTTTTTAAACTACGAGCAGTACTTC
cdr3_aa: CASSSFLNYEQYF

v_call: TRBV4-2
clone_size: NA
d_call: NA
j_call: TRBJ1-1
cdr3_nt: TGTGCCAGCAGCCAACCACAGGGCGCTCCTATGAACACTGAAGCTTTCTTT
cdr3_aa: CASSQPQGAPMNTEAFF

v_call: TRBV18
clone_size: NA
d_call: NA
j_call: TRBJ2-5
cdr3_nt: TGTGCCAGCTCCCGGGACCAAGAGACCCAGTACTTC
cdr3_aa: CASSRDQETQYF

v_call: TRBV19
clone_size: medium-sized
d_call: TRBD1
j_call: TRBJ1-1
cdr3_nt: TGTGCCAGTAGTATGACCCGATCAGGGGGCAGGATGGGGAACACTGAAGCTTTCTTT
cdr3_aa: CASSMTRSGGRMGNTEAFF

v_call: TRBV2
clone_size: NA
d_call: NA
j_call: TRBJ1-2
cdr3_nt: TGTGCCAGCAGTGAAGAAGGGGCAGGGCCTAGGTATGGCTACACCTTC
cdr3_aa: CASSEEGAGPRYGYTF

v_call: TRBV6-5
clone_size: NA
d_call: NA
j_call: TRBJ1-1
cdr3_nt: TGTGCCAGCAGAAACAGGGTGCACACTGAAGCTTTCTTT
cdr3_aa: CASRNRVHTEAFF

v_call: TRBV11-2
clone_size: NA
d_call: NA
j_call: TRBJ1-1
cdr3_nt: TGTGCCAGCAGCTCCTGGGGACTTCCCAAAGCTTTCTTT
cdr3_aa: CASSSWGLPKAFF

v_call: TRBV7-9
clone_size: NA
d_call: NA
j_call: TRBJ2-3
cdr3_nt: TGTGCCAGCAGCTTAGGGGGCGGTGCGGCCACAGATACGCAGTATTTT
cdr3_aa: CASSLGGGAATDTQYF

v_call: TRBV5-4
clone_size: once
d_call: TRBD2
j_call: TRBJ2-7
cdr3_nt: TGTGCCAGCAGCCCATCCCGGACTAGCGGGAAAAACGAGCAGTACTTC
cdr3_aa: CASSPSRTSGKNEQYF

v_call: TRBV7-2
clone_size: NA
d_call: NA
j_call: TRBJ2-3
cdr3_nt: TGTGCCAGCAGCTTTGAGATTAGCACAGATACGCAGTATTTT
cdr3_aa: CASSFEISTDTQYF

v_call: TRBV30
clone_size: once
d_call: TRBD2
j_call: TRBJ2-3
cdr3_nt: TGTGCCTGGGAAGGGGCTAGCGGGAGTGCAGATACGCAGTATTTT
cdr3_aa: CAWEGASGSADTQYF

v_call: TRBV18
clone_size: NA
d_call: NA
j_call: TRBJ1-3
cdr3_nt: TGTGCCAGCTCACCACGGGGGGGAGTTCCCTCTGGAAACACCATATATTTT
cdr3_aa: CASSPRGGVPSGNTIYF

v_call: TRBV18
clone_size: NA
d_call: NA
j_call: TRBJ2-7
cdr3_nt: TGTGCCAGCTCACCCGGCTACGAGCAGTACTTC
cdr3_aa: CASSPGYEQYF

v_call: TRBV5-1
clone_size: few
d_call: NA
j_call: TRBJ2-7
cdr3_nt: TGCGCCAGCAGCTTGGGGCGGTCCGGAAGGGGCGAGCAGTACTTC
cdr3_aa: CASSLGRSGRGEQYF

v_call: TRBV29-1
clone_size: NA
d_call: NA
j_call: TRBJ2-3
cdr3_nt: TGCAGCGTTTTCGGTGCGTATACGCAGTATTTT
cdr3_aa: CSVFGAYTQYF

v_call: TRBV7-9
clone_size: NA
d_call: NA
j_call: TRBJ1-2
cdr3_nt: TGTGCCAGCAGCTCCTTCGCGGGCGGAAACTATGGCTACACCTTC
cdr3_aa: CASSSFAGGNYGYTF

v_call: TRBV5-1
clone_size: once
d_call: TRBD2
j_call: TRBJ2-7
cdr3_nt: TGCGCCAGCAGCTTGGCTAGCGGGGTGGTCTACGAGCAGTACTTC
cdr3_aa: CASSLASGVVYEQYF

v_call: TRBV5-1
clone_size: NA
d_call: TRBD1
j_call: TRBJ1-3
cdr3_nt: TGCGCCAGCAGCTTGGTTATAGGGGGCCTCCCTGGAAACACCATATATTTT
cdr3_aa: CASSLVIGGLPGNTIYF

v_call: TRBV5-4
clone_size: NA
d_call: TRBD1
j_call: TRBJ2-1
cdr3_nt: TGTGCCAGCAGCTGGCCCCCCGGGACAGGGGACAATGAGCAGTTCTTC
cdr3_aa: CASSWPPGTGDNEQFF

v_call: TRBV18
clone_size: NA
d_call: NA
j_call: TRBJ1-4
cdr3_nt: TGTGCCAGCTCGCTACAGGGTGGGGATGAAAAACTGTTTTTT
cdr3_aa: CASSLQGGDEKLFF

v_call: TRBV19
clone_size: NA
d_call: TRBD2
j_call: TRBJ2-1
cdr3_nt: TGTGCCAGTAGTAAGCGGGAGGGCCATAACAATGAGCAGTTCTTC
cdr3_aa: CASSKREGHNNEQFF

v_call: TRBV28
clone_size: NA
d_call: TRBD2
j_call: TRBJ2-7
cdr3_nt: TGTGCCAGCAGTTTCCCCGGGAGGGCCTACGAGCAGTACTTC
cdr3_aa: CASSFPGRAYEQYF

v_call: TRBV7-8
clone_size: NA
d_call: NA
j_call: TRBJ2-1
cdr3_nt: TGTGCCAGCAGCTTAGCCCCTAGCCATGAGCAGTTCTTC
cdr3_aa: CASSLAPSHEQFF

v_call: TRBV6-6
clone_size: NA
d_call: TRBD1
j_call: TRBJ1-1
cdr3_nt: TGTGCCAGCAGCCGTGACAGGGATACTGAAGCTTTCTTT
cdr3_aa: CASSRDRDTEAFF

v_call: TRBV5-6
clone_size: NA
d_call: TRBD1
j_call: TRBJ2-5
cdr3_nt: TGTGCCAGCAGCACAGACAGGGTTGGGAAAGAGACCCAGTACTTC
cdr3_aa: CASSTDRVGKETQYF

v_call: TRBV5-4
clone_size: NA
d_call: TRBD2
j_call: TRBJ2-1
cdr3_nt: TGTGCCAGCAGCTTGATCCCTAGCGGGAGGTTCAATGAGCAGTTCTTC
cdr3_aa: CASSLIPSGRFNEQFF

v_call: TRBV4-3
clone_size: once
d_call: TRBD1
j_call: TRBJ1-1
cdr3_nt: TGCGCCAGCAGAGGGAGACAGGGGGGGAAGGTTGAGGACACTGAAGCTTTCTTT
cdr3_aa: CASRGRQGGKVEDTEAFF

v_call: TRBV5-4
clone_size: NA
d_call: TRBD2
j_call: TRBJ2-7
cdr3_nt: TGTGCCAGCAGCTCCGGGACTAGCGGCTCCTACGAGCAGTACTTC
cdr3_aa: CASSSGTSGSYEQYF

v_call: TRBV25-1
clone_size: NA
d_call: NA
j_call: TRBJ1-2
cdr3_nt: TGTGCCAGCAGTGAACAGGGGAAAGAGTATGGCTACACCTTC
cdr3_aa: CASSEQGKEYGYTF

v_call: TRBV4-3
clone_size: NA
d_call: NA
j_call: TRBJ2-7
cdr3_nt: TGCGCCAGCAGCCAAGGAGGGCGCTCCTACGAGCAGTACTTC
cdr3_aa: CASSQGGRSYEQYF

v_call: TRBV10-3
clone_size: NA
d_call: NA
j_call: TRBJ1-4
cdr3_nt: TGTGCCATCAGTGATTACGTCGGTGCAACTAATGAAAAACTGTTTTTT
cdr3_aa: CAISDYVGATNEKLFF

v_call: TRBV6-5
clone_size: once
d_call: TRBD1
j_call: TRBJ1-4
cdr3_nt: TGTGCCAGCACTCGTACAGGGGGTTATGAAAAACTGTTTTTT
cdr3_aa: CASTRTGGYEKLFF

v_call: TRBV11-2
clone_size: NA
d_call: TRBD1
j_call: TRBJ1-6
cdr3_nt: TGTGCCAGCAGCTCGGGACAGGGGGCGCATAATTCACCCCTCCACTTT
cdr3_aa: CASSSGQGAHNSPLHF